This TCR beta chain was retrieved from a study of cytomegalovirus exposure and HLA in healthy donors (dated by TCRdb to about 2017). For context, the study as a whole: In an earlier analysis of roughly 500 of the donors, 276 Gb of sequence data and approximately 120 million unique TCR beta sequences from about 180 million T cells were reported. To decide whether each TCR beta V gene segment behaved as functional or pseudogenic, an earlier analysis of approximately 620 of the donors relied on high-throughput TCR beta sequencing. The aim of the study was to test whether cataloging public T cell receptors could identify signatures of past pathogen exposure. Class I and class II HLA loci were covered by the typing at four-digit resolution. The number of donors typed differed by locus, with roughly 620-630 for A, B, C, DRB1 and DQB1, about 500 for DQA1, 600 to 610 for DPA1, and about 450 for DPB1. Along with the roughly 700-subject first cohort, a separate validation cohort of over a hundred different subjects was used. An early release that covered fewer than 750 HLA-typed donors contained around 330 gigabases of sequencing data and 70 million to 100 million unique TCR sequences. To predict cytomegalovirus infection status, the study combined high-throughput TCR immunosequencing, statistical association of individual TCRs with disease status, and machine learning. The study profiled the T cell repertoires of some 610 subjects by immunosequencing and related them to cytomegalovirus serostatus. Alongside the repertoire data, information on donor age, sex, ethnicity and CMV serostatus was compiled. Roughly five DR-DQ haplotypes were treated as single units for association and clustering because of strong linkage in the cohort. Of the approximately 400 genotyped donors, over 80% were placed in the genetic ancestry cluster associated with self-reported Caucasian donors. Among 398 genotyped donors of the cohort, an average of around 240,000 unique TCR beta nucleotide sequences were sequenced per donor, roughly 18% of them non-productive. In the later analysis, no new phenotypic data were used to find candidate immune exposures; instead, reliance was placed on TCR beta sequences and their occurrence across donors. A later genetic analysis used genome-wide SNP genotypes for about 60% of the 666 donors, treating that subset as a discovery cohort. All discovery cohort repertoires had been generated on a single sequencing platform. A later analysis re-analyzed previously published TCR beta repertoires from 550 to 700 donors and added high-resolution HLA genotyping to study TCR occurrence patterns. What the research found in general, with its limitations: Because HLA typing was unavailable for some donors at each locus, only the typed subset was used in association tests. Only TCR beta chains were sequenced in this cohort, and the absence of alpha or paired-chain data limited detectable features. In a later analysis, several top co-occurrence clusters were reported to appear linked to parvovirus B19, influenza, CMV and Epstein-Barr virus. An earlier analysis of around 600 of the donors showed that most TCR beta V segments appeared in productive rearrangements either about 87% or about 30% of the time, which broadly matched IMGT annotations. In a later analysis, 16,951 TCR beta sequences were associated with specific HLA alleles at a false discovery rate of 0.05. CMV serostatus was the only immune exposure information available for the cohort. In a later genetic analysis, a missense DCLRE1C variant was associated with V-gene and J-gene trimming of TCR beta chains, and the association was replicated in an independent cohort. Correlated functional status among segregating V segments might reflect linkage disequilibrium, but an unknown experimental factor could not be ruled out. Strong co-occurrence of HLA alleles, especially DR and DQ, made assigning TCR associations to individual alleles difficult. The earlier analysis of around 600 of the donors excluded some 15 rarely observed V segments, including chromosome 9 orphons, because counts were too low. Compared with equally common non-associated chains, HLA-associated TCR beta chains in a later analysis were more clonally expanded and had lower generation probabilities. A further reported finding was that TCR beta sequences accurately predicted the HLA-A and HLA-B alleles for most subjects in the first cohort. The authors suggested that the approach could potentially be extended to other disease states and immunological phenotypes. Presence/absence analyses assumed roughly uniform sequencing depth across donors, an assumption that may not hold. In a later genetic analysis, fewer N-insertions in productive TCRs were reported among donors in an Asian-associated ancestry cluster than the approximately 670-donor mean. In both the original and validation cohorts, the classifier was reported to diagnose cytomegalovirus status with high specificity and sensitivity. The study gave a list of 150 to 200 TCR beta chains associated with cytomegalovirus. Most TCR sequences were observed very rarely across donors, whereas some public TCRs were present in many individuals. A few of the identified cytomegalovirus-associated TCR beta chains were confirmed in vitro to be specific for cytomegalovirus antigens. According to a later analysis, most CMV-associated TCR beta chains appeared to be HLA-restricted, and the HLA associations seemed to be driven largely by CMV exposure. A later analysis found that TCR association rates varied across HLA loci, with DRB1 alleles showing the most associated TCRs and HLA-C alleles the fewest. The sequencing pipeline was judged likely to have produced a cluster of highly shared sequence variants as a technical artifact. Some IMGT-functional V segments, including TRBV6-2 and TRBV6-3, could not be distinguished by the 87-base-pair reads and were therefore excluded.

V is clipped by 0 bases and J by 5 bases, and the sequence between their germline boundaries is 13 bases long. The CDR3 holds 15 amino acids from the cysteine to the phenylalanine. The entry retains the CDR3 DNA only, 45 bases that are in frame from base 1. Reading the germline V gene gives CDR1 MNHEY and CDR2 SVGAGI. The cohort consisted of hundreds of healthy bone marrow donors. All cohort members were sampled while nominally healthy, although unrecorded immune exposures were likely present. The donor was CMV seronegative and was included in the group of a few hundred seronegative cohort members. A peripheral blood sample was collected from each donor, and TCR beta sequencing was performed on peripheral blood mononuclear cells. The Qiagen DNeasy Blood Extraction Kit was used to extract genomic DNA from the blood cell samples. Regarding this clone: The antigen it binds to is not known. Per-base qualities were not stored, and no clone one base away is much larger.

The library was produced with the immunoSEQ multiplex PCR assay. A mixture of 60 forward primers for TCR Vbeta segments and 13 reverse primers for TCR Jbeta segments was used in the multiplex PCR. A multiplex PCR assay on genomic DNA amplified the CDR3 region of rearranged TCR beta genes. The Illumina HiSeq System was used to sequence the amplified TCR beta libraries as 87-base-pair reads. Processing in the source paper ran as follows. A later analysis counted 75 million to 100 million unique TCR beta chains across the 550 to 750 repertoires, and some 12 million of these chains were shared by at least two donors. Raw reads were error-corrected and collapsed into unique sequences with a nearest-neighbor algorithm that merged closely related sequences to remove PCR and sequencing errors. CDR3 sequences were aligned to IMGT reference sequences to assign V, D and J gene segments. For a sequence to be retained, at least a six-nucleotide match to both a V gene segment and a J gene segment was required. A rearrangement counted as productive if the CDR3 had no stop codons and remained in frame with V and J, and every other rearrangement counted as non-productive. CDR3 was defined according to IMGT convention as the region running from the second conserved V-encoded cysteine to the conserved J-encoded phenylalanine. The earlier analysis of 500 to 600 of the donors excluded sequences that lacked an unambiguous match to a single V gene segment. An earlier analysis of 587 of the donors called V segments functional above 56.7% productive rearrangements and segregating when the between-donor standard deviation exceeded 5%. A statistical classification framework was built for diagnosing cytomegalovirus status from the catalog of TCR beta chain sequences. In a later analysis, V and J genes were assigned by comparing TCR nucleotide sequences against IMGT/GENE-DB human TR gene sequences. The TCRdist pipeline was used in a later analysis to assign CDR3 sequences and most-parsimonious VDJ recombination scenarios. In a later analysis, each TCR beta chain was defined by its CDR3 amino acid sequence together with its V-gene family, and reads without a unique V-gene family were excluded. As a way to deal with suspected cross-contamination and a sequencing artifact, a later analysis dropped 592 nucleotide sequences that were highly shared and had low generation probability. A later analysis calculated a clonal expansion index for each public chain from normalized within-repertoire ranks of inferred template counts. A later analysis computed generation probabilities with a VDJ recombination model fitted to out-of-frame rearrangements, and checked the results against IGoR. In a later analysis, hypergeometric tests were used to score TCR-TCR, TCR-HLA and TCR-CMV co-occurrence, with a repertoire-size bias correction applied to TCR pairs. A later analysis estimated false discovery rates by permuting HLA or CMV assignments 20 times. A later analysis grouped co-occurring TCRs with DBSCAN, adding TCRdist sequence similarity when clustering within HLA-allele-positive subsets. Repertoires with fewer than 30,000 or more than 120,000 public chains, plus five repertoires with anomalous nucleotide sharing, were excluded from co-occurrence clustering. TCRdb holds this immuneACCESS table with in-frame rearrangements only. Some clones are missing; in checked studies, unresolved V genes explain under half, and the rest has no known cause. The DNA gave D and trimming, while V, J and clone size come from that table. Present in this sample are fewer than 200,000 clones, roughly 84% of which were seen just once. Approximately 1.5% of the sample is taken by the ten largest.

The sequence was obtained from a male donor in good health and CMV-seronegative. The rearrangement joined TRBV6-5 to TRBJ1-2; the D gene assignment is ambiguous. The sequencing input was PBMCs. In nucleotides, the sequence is TGTGCCAGCAGTTACTCGAGACTTGGTGGGTATGGCTACACCTTC. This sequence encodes CASSYSRLGGYGYTF.